Below, 10 T cell receptor beta chains from the same sample are listed, as sequenced in a study of blood T cell repertoires in COVID-19. The assay was immunoSEQ multiplex PCR, and TCRdb's table has in-frame clones only and misses some. The data hold roughly 300,000 clones, with roughly 87% observed a single time. The sequencing input was PBMCs or T cells enriched from blood (not recorded which). The receptors here all came from a woman in her 30s who had recovered from COVID-19.

DNA of the CDR3: TGTGCCATCAGTGAGCGGGGGGCCAGCGGGGGTTCCACCGGGGAGCTGTTTTTT. Protein product: CAISERGASGGSTGELFF. The rearrangement joins TRBV10-3 to TRBJ2-2, with 8 bases that match TRBD2. Germline V lookup: CDR1 ENHRY, CDR2 SYGVKD. V dropped 2 bases and J dropped 4; count of bases not matched to a gene: 12. The CDR3 is 18 amino acids.

The chain links TRBV7-8 to TRBJ2-1; 9 bases fit TRBD2. J gave up 6 bases and V 5 bases, and 11 bases lay outside the gene matches. This CDR3 is built from 16 residues. Germline V gene sequence: CDR1 SGHVS, CDR2 FQNEAQ. This CDR3 is CASSPTGTSSFNEQFF. In nucleotides, the CDR3 is TGTGCCAGCAGCCCGACCGGGACTAGCAGTTTCAATGAGCAGTTCTTC.

This clone came up a few times. The chain joins TRBV13 to TRBJ1-1; possible D gene TRBD1, 5 bases. The CDR3 runs to 16 residues. Germline V gene lookup returns CDR1 PRHDT and CDR2 FYEKMQ (reference sequence). V lost 0 bases to trimming and J lost 4 bases, with 15 bases between them. CDR3 region: CASSLGLVRRGTEAFF. CDR3 DNA: TGTGCCAGCAGCTTAGGTCTGGTCCGGAGGGGCACTGAAGCTTTCTTT.

The CDR3: CAVVRGANTGELFF. The CDR3 nucleotides are TGTGCCGTAGTTCGGGGAGCGAACACCGGGGAGCTGTTTTTT. The rearrangement links TRBV28 to TRBJ2-2, with D possibly TRBD2 on 5 matching bases. Trimming left V 11 bases short and J 0 bases short, with 13 bases between. The CDR3 is made up of 14 amino acids. The V gene's germline CDR1 is MDHEN and CDR2 SYDVKM.

Of note for this clone: Other DNA sequences in the same sample also yield this CDR3. The chain is built from TRBV5-4 and TRBJ2-5; possible D gene TRBD1, 5 bases. The CDR3 is made up of 14 amino acids. Per the germline V gene, CDR1 is SGHNT and CDR2 is YYREEE (reference sequence). With 2 bases removed from V and 0 bases from J, the gap between germline ends came to 8 bases. Written as DNA, the CDR3 is TGTGCCAGCAGCTTAGCAGGGTACCAAGAGACCCAGTACTTC. As protein: CASSLAGYQETQYF.

This rearrangement joins TRBV30 to TRBJ1-6; D is undetermined. This CDR3 contains 13 residues. Germline CDR1 and CDR2: GTSNPN and SVGIG (reference sequence). V lost 0 bases to trimming and J lost 6 bases, with 6 bases between them. CDR3 bases: TGTGCCTGGAGTGTACCGGGTAATTCACCCCTCCACTTT. Protein product: CAWSVPGNSPLHF.

The rearrangement links TRBV7-2 to TRBJ2-4; 11 nucleotides align to TRBD1. Germline V lookup: CDR1 SGHTA, CDR2 FQGNSA. This CDR3 comprises 19 residues. Trimming cost V 3 bases and J 3 bases; bases outside gene matches: 13. In nucleotides, the CDR3 is TGTGCCAGCAGCTTGGGGGACAGGGGGGTAGGAATGGACAAAAACATTCAGTACTTC. The encoded protein is CASSLGDRGVGMDKNIQYF. The complete variable domain, with remaining parts taken from reference TRBV7-2 and TRBJ2-4, reads GAGVSQSPSNKVTEKGKDVELRCDPISGHTALYWYRQSLGQGLEFLIYFQGNSAPDKSGLPSDRFSAERTGGSVSTLTIQRTQQEDSAVYLCASSLGDRGVGMDKNIQYFGAGTRLSVL.

The chain links TRBV4-1 to TRBJ1-3; D may be TRBD1 (5 bases). CDR1 is MGHRA and CDR2 is YSYEKL in the germline V gene. The V end was cut by 1 base, the J end by 1 base, with 8 bases between. This CDR3 contains 15 residues. CDR3 bases: TGCGCCAGCAGCCAAGTTGGGGGGTCTGGAAACACCATATATTTT. Its protein is CASSQVGGSGNTIYF.

The genes are TRBV5-5 and TRBJ2-4; 8 bases line up with TRBD2. The CDR3 is 15 amino acids. V lost 0 bases to trimming and J lost 11 bases; unmatched junction nucleotides: 10. Germline V gives CDR1 SGHKS, CDR2 YYEKEE (reference sequence). The CDR3 spells CASSLAQAGAWVQYF. CDR3 DNA sequence: TGTGCCAGCAGCTTGGCCCAAGCGGGGGCTTGGGTTCAGTACTTC.

This clone has only a few counts. This chain joins TRBV6-5 and TRBJ1-2; D ambiguous. The V gene's germline CDR1 is MNHEY and CDR2 SVGAGI. With 6 bases removed from V and 8 bases from J, the gap between germline ends came to 16 bases. The CDR3 extends over 13 amino acids. CDR3 region: CASRPDKTRGYTF. CDR3 DNA: TGTGCCAGCAGACCCGACAAAACCCGCGGCTACACCTTC.